A selection of T cell receptor beta chains follows, all from one sample in a study of cytomegalovirus exposure and HLA in healthy donors. The repertoire was sequenced with immunoSEQ multiplex PCR; TCRdb's copy has only in-frame clones and lacks some. The sample has under 200,000 clones, around 80% seen once. The specimen sequenced was PBMCs. These receptors were obtained from a man aged 40-55 years in good health and CMV-seronegative. CDR3s include the opening cysteine and the closing phenylalanine or tryptophan. Each record gives: V gene, CDR3 length, clone size, J gene, D gene, CDR3 DNA, CDR3 protein. A D gene is named only where the DNA matches it firmly. Expanded clones get a size class; other rows say once, few or many, or leave the size out.

V gene: TRBV29-1
CDR3 length: 15
clone size: NA
J gene: TRBJ1-4
D gene: NA
CDR3 DNA: TGCAGCGTCGGGGGACGATCTGCAACTAATGAAAAACTGTTTTTT
CDR3 protein: CSVGGRSATNEKLFF

V gene: TRBV10-3
CDR3 length: 14
clone size: NA
J gene: TRBJ2-3
D gene: TRBD2
CDR3 DNA: TGTGCCACCCGGACTAGCGGAAGAGGGGATACGCAGTATTTT
CDR3 protein: CATRTSGRGDTQYF

V gene: TRBV18
CDR3 length: 16
clone size: NA
J gene: TRBJ1-3
D gene: NA
CDR3 DNA: TGTGCCAGCTCACCAATTGAGGAACCCTCTGGAAACACCATATATTTT
CDR3 protein: CASSPIEEPSGNTIYF

V gene: TRBV6-5
CDR3 length: 13
clone size: NA
J gene: TRBJ1-1
D gene: TRBD1
CDR3 DNA: TGTGCCAGCAGACGGACAGGGGGGTCTGAAGCTTTCTTT
CDR3 protein: CASRRTGGSEAFF

V gene: TRBV5-6
CDR3 length: 13
clone size: NA
J gene: TRBJ1-1
D gene: TRBD1
CDR3 DNA: TGTGCCAGCAGCTTTAGACAGGGGTTGGGAGCTTTCTTT
CDR3 protein: CASSFRQGLGAFF

V gene: TRBV5-1
CDR3 length: 14
clone size: NA
J gene: TRBJ1-1
D gene: NA
CDR3 DNA: TGCGCCAGCAGCATGACACAGGGAAACACTGAAGCTTTCTTT
CDR3 protein: CASSMTQGNTEAFF

V gene: TRBV11-2
CDR3 length: 14
clone size: NA
J gene: TRBJ1-1
D gene: NA
CDR3 DNA: TGTGCCAGCAGCCCGTCTTTCCAGTACACTGAAGCTTTCTTT
CDR3 protein: CASSPSFQYTEAFF

V gene: TRBV19
CDR3 length: 16
clone size: NA
J gene: TRBJ1-5
D gene: TRBD1
CDR3 DNA: TGTGCCAGTAGTGCCCGGACAGGAGCGGTCAATCAGCCCCAGCATTTT
CDR3 protein: CASSARTGAVNQPQHF

V gene: TRBV4-1
CDR3 length: 15
clone size: NA
J gene: TRBJ2-5
D gene: TRBD2
CDR3 DNA: TGCGCCAGCAGGCGGGGGACTAGCGGACAAGAGACCCAGTACTTC
CDR3 protein: CASRRGTSGQETQYF

V gene: TRBV7-2
CDR3 length: 16
clone size: NA
J gene: TRBJ2-2
D gene: TRBD2
CDR3 DNA: TGTGCCAGCAGCTTAGTGAGCGGGGGGCGGGCCGGGGAGCTGTTTTTT
CDR3 protein: CASSLVSGGRAGELFF

V gene: TRBV7-2
CDR3 length: 15
clone size: NA
J gene: TRBJ2-7
D gene: TRBD1
CDR3 DNA: TGTGCCAGCAGCTTAGAAGGTCAGGGGGCACGGGAGCAGTACTTC
CDR3 protein: CASSLEGQGAREQYF

V gene: TRBV6-1
CDR3 length: 14
clone size: NA
J gene: TRBJ2-3
D gene: NA
CDR3 DNA: TGTGCCAGCAGACTGGACAGAAGCACAGATACGCAGTATTTT
CDR3 protein: CASRLDRSTDTQYF

V gene: TRBV5-1
CDR3 length: 15
clone size: few
J gene: TRBJ1-2
D gene: NA
CDR3 DNA: TGCGCCAGCAGCTTGGGTTTTGTGACAGGTCATGGCTACACCTTC
CDR3 protein: CASSLGFVTGHGYTF

V gene: TRBV7-6
CDR3 length: 20
clone size: once
J gene: TRBJ2-3
D gene: TRBD2
CDR3 DNA: TGTGCCAGCAGCTTATTAACTAGCGGGGGTTTGCCGCGCCGGACAGATACGCAGTATTTT
CDR3 protein: CASSLLTSGGLPRRTDTQYF

V gene: TRBV5-1
CDR3 length: 14
clone size: few
J gene: TRBJ1-2
D gene: NA
CDR3 DNA: TGCGCCAGCAGCTCGCGACAGGTATCCTATGGCTACACCTTC
CDR3 protein: CASSSRQVSYGYTF

V gene: TRBV11-2
CDR3 length: 14
clone size: once
J gene: TRBJ2-5
D gene: NA
CDR3 DNA: TGTGCCAGCAGCTCCACGGACTTCCAAGAGACCCAGTACTTC
CDR3 protein: CASSSTDFQETQYF

V gene: TRBV19
CDR3 length: 16
clone size: NA
J gene: TRBJ1-2
D gene: NA
CDR3 DNA: TGTGCCAGTAGTCCAGGTTCTTCCAGGGGCGACTATGGCTACACCTTC
CDR3 protein: CASSPGSSRGDYGYTF

V gene: TRBV19
CDR3 length: 15
clone size: NA
J gene: TRBJ2-2
D gene: TRBD2
CDR3 DNA: TGTGCCAGTACCGCTAGCGGGGGGAACACCGGGGAGCTGTTTTTT
CDR3 protein: CASTASGGNTGELFF

V gene: TRBV9
CDR3 length: 12
clone size: NA
J gene: TRBJ1-2
D gene: NA
CDR3 DNA: TGTGCCAGCAGTGATAGGGGCTATGGCTACACCTTC
CDR3 protein: CASSDRGYGYTF

V gene: TRBV6-1
CDR3 length: 13
clone size: NA
J gene: TRBJ2-2
D gene: NA
CDR3 DNA: TGTGCCAGCAGCCTACAGGTCACCGGGGAGCTGTTTTTT
CDR3 protein: CASSLQVTGELFF

V gene: TRBV2
CDR3 length: 16
clone size: NA
J gene: TRBJ2-6
D gene: NA
CDR3 DNA: TGTGCCAGCACCGGGGAAAGACCCTCTGGGGCCAACGTCCTGACTTTC
CDR3 protein: CASTGERPSGANVLTF

V gene: TRBV27
CDR3 length: 14
clone size: NA
J gene: TRBJ2-3
D gene: NA
CDR3 DNA: TGTGCCAGCAGTTATGACTGGAGCACAGATACGCAGTATTTT
CDR3 protein: CASSYDWSTDTQYF

V gene: TRBV7-9
CDR3 length: 16
clone size: NA
J gene: TRBJ2-6
D gene: NA
CDR3 DNA: TGTGCCAGCAGCTTATATGGAGGGCCTGGGGCCAACGTCCTGACTTTC
CDR3 protein: CASSLYGGPGANVLTF

V gene: TRBV19
CDR3 length: 13
clone size: few
J gene: TRBJ1-1
D gene: TRBD1
CDR3 DNA: TGTGCCAGTAACAGGGGCCCCAACACTGAAGCTTTCTTT
CDR3 protein: CASNRGPNTEAFF

V gene: TRBV12-5
CDR3 length: 13
clone size: few
J gene: TRBJ1-2
D gene: NA
CDR3 DNA: TGTGCTAGTGGCTCAGACACTCTTTGGGGCTACACCTTC
CDR3 protein: CASGSDTLWGYTF

V gene: TRBV19
CDR3 length: 13
clone size: NA
J gene: TRBJ1-1
D gene: NA
CDR3 DNA: TGTGCCAGTAGTATTGCGGGGGTGAATGAAGCTTTCTTT
CDR3 protein: CASSIAGVNEAFF

V gene: TRBV5-6
CDR3 length: 14
clone size: NA
J gene: TRBJ2-7
D gene: TRBD1
CDR3 DNA: TGTGCCAGCAGCTGGCGGACAGGGGCCTACGAGCAGTACTTC
CDR3 protein: CASSWRTGAYEQYF

V gene: TRBV7-2
CDR3 length: 16
clone size: NA
J gene: TRBJ2-1
D gene: NA
CDR3 DNA: TGTGCCAGCAGACCTAACTCGGCGGGGTCCTACAATGAGCAGTTCTTC
CDR3 protein: CASRPNSAGSYNEQFF

V gene: TRBV5-1
CDR3 length: 14
clone size: once
J gene: TRBJ1-2
D gene: TRBD1
CDR3 DNA: TGCGCCAGCAGCTTGGACAGGGGGGCCTATGGCTACACCTTC
CDR3 protein: CASSLDRGAYGYTF

V gene: TRBV6-1
CDR3 length: 15
clone size: NA
J gene: TRBJ2-7
D gene: NA
CDR3 DNA: TGTGCCAGCAGTGAAAGCGTTAGCGGTTTCTACGAGCAGTACTTC
CDR3 protein: CASSESVSGFYEQYF

V gene: TRBV7-9
CDR3 length: 14
clone size: NA
J gene: TRBJ1-1
D gene: TRBD1
CDR3 DNA: TGTTCCAGCAGCTTACTACAGGGGGACACTGAAGCTTTCTTT
CDR3 protein: CSSSLLQGDTEAFF

V gene: TRBV15
CDR3 length: 16
clone size: NA
J gene: TRBJ2-2
D gene: TRBD2
CDR3 DNA: TGTGCCACCATGTCGGGACTAGCGGAATACACCGGGGAGCTGTTTTTT
CDR3 protein: CATMSGLAEYTGELFF

V gene: TRBV2
CDR3 length: 14
clone size: NA
J gene: TRBJ1-2
D gene: TRBD1
CDR3 DNA: TGTGCCAGCAGAGTCCAGACAGGGGACTATGGCTACACCTTC
CDR3 protein: CASRVQTGDYGYTF

V gene: TRBV19
CDR3 length: 13
clone size: NA
J gene: TRBJ1-4
D gene: NA
CDR3 DNA: TGTGCCAGTAGAAACGGAGGGGAAGAAAAACTGTTTTTT
CDR3 protein: CASRNGGEEKLFF

V gene: TRBV7-2
CDR3 length: 18
clone size: NA
J gene: TRBJ2-1
D gene: NA
CDR3 DNA: TGTGCCAGCAGCTCCCGGAGGGCTAGCGAGGGGCTTCCGGGTGAGCAGTTCTTC
CDR3 protein: CASSSRRASEGLPGEQFF

V gene: TRBV2
CDR3 length: 12
clone size: NA
J gene: TRBJ1-2
D gene: NA
CDR3 DNA: TGTGCCAGCAGTGAACAGGGCTATGGCTACACCTTC
CDR3 protein: CASSEQGYGYTF

V gene: TRBV20-1
CDR3 length: 11
clone size: NA
J gene: TRBJ2-3
D gene: NA
CDR3 DNA: TGCAGTGCTAGGTTCGGAGATACGCAGTATTTT
CDR3 protein: CSARFGDTQYF

V gene: TRBV7-8
CDR3 length: 15
clone size: NA
J gene: TRBJ2-7
D gene: NA
CDR3 DNA: TGTGCCAGCAGCTTACGCAGCGGATCGTCCTACGAGCAGTACTTC
CDR3 protein: CASSLRSGSSYEQYF

V gene: TRBV6-6
CDR3 length: 16
clone size: NA
J gene: TRBJ2-6
D gene: NA
CDR3 DNA: TGTGCCAGCAGTACACCGCGGAGCTCTGGGGCCAACGTCCTGACTTTC
CDR3 protein: CASSTPRSSGANVLTF

V gene: TRBV7-2
CDR3 length: 15
clone size: NA
J gene: TRBJ2-7
D gene: NA
CDR3 DNA: TGTGCCAGCAGCGCGTCAAACAGGCCCTCCTACGAGCAGTACTTC
CDR3 protein: CASSASNRPSYEQYF

V gene: TRBV7-2
CDR3 length: 14
clone size: NA
J gene: TRBJ1-5
D gene: NA
CDR3 DNA: TGTGCCAGCAGCCGGGATCCGAGCAATCAGCCCCAGCATTTT
CDR3 protein: CASSRDPSNQPQHF

V gene: TRBV7-2
CDR3 length: 14
clone size: NA
J gene: TRBJ2-5
D gene: TRBD2
CDR3 DNA: TGTGCCAGCACTCTGACTAGCTCCCAAGAGACCCAGTACTTC
CDR3 protein: CASTLTSSQETQYF

V gene: TRBV18
CDR3 length: 17
clone size: NA
J gene: TRBJ2-1
D gene: TRBD2
CDR3 DNA: TGTGCCAGCTCACCACCGAAACTAGCGGGGGCCTACAATGAGCAGTTCTTC
CDR3 protein: CASSPPKLAGAYNEQFF

V gene: TRBV9
CDR3 length: 14
clone size: NA
J gene: TRBJ2-2
D gene: NA
CDR3 DNA: TGTGCCAGCAGCGTAGCACTATCCACCGGGGAGCTGTTTTTT
CDR3 protein: CASSVALSTGELFF

V gene: TRBV10-3
CDR3 length: 14
clone size: few
J gene: TRBJ1-3
D gene: NA
CDR3 DNA: TGTGCCATCAGTGGAGGGGGACCTGGAAACACCATATATTTT
CDR3 protein: CAISGGGPGNTIYF